Shown below are 28 T cell receptor beta chains from a single sample sequenced in a study of shared clonotypes between healthy human individuals. Assay used: immunoSEQ multiplex PCR; TCRdb lists only in-frame clones, some missing. The sample has about 2.4 million clones, roughly 93% seen once. Sequenced material: naive CD4+ T cells from PBMCs. Subset specified: CD45RA+ positively selected. Receptors originate from a man younger than 30 in good health. Some clones in this sample may be carry-over from other donors' samples.

The chain employs TRBV21-1 and TRBJ2-7; the table assigns TRBD2, which was not confirmed against the DNA. TRBV21-1 is assigned pseudogene status. The CDR3 is 15 amino acids. CDR3 sequence: CASSKVREGLWEQYF. The CDR3 coding sequence is TGTGCCAGCAGCAAAGTGAGGGAGGGCCTTTGGGAGCAGTACTTC.

J is TRBJ1-1 and V is TRBV4-1; D gene uncertain. V was clipped by 0 bases and J by 3 bases, with 5 bases between them. Germline V gene lookup returns CDR1 MGHRA and CDR2 YSYEKL. The CDR3 contains 13 residues. CDR3: CASSQDFYTEAFF. DNA of the CDR3: TGCGCCAGCAGCCAAGATTTTTACACTGAAGCTTTCTTT.

The CDR3 here is CASSLAGGLEQYF. CDR3 DNA sequence: TGTGCCAGCAGCTTGGCGGGAGGGCTCGAGCAGTACTTC. The rearrangement joins TRBV11-2 to TRBJ2-7; 9 bases are shared with TRBD2. CDR3 size: 13 residues. The ends lost 3 bases at V and 6 bases at J; junction bases unmatched: 3. Germline-derived CDR1 and CDR2 are SGHAT and FQNNGV.

The chain has TRBV2 and TRBJ2-7, with D perhaps TRBD1 (5 bases). CDR1 is SNHLY and CDR2 is FYNNEI in the germline V gene. V was trimmed by 4 bases and J by 3 bases, leaving 13 bases between them. CDR3 length: 14 residues. The CDR3 sequence: CASSGLQGVYEQYF. CDR3 nucleotide sequence: TGTGCCAGCAGTGGTCTCCAGGGCGTCTACGAGCAGTACTTC.

The chain is built from TRBV7-2 and TRBJ2-5; TRBD2 matches 14 bases. Trimming removed 5 bases from V and 4 bases from J; junction bases left unmatched: 9. CDR1 is SGHTA and CDR2 is FQGNSA in the germline V gene. The CDR3 runs to 17 residues. CDR3 DNA: TGTGCCAGCAGCCCGCCGGGACTAGCGGGAGTTAGAGAGACCCAGTACTTC. This encodes CASSPPGLAGVRETQYF. Based on the CDR3 plus reference TRBV7-2 and TRBJ2-5, the full variable domain is GAGVSQSPSNKVTEKGKDVELRCDPISGHTALYWYRQSLGQGLEFLIYFQGNSAPDKSGLPSDRFSAERTGGSVSTLTIQRTQQEDSAVYLCASSPPGLAGVRETQYFGPGTRLLVL.

This clone was recorded once. V gene TRBV11-2 combines with J gene TRBJ2-1, with TRBD2 identical over 10 bases. Germline assignment: CDR1 SGHAT and CDR2 FQNNGV. V gave up 5 bases and J gave up 8 bases; unmatched junction bases: 9. The CDR3 runs to 15 residues. The CDR3 nucleotides read TGTGCCAGCAGCCCCTATCCGGGACTAGCGCATGAGCAGTTCTTC. The encoded protein is CASSPYPGLAHEQFF.

Concerning this clone: This sample includes further DNA sequences coding for the same CDR3. This chain connects TRBV2 to TRBJ1-5; 11 bases line up with TRBD1. This CDR3 has 14 residues. V shed 4 bases, J shed 7 bases, and the junction held 3 bases outside the gene matches. CDR1 and CDR2 from the germline V gene are SNHLY and FYNNEI. The CDR3 DNA is TGTGCCAGCAGTGGGACAGGGGGCCGGCAGCCCCAGCATTTT. This sequence encodes CASSGTGGRQPQHF.

The J gene is TRBJ2-7, the V gene TRBV27; TRBD2 agrees at 12 bases. Per germline, CDR1 MNHEY and CDR2 SMNVEV (reference sequence). The V gene end was trimmed by 4 bases and the J gene end by 5 bases; junction bases not matched to a gene: 12. CDR3 size: 17 residues. This CDR3 reads CASSSLRTSGTPNEQYF. CDR3 coding DNA: TGTGCCAGCAGTTCGCTTCGGACTAGCGGGACCCCTAACGAGCAGTACTTC.

A single count supports this clone. The chain links TRBV6-6 to TRBJ2-7, with D possibly called TRBD1 or TRBD2 (5 bases each). The germline V gene encodes CDR1 MNHNY and CDR2 SVGAGI (reference sequence). CDR3 size: 15 residues. The CDR3 DNA reads TGTGCGTCGTACCCCGGTGGGGGTTTGGCCTACGAGCAGTACTTC. It specifies CASYPGGGLAYEQYF.

About this clone: Other nucleotide sequences from this sample produce the same CDR3. This chain's CDR3 is CAWSVLSQETQYF. The DNA for the CDR3 is TGTGCCTGGAGTGTGCTCAGCCAAGAGACCCAGTACTTC. The chain uses TRBV30 and TRBJ2-5; D call uncertain. The germline V and J ends were trimmed by 0 bases and 1 base, with 6 bases remaining between them. Germline assignment: CDR1 GTSNPN and CDR2 SVGIG (reference sequence). The CDR3 sequence is 13 residues long.

This chain joins TRBV9 and TRBJ2-2; unclear D gene. The CDR3 loop spans 15 amino acids. Looked up from germline, CDR1 is SGDLS and CDR2 is YYNGEE. The ends were cut back, 2 bases at V and 0 bases at J, with 8 bases in the middle. The DNA for the CDR3 is TGTGCCAGCAGCGTTGCGTCTTCGAACACCGGGGAGCTGTTTTTT. Its translation is CASSVASSNTGELFF.

V and J are TRBV2 and TRBJ2-5, with 7 nucleotides matching TRBD2. The CDR3 runs 13 residues. The V gene end was trimmed by 7 bases and the J gene end by 7 bases; junction bases not matched to a gene: 9. Germline V gives CDR1 SNHLY, CDR2 FYNNEI. The CDR3 is CASKLGQRGTQYF. CDR3 in DNA: TGTGCCAGCAAATTAGGGCAGCGGGGGACCCAGTACTTC.

As regards this clone: Additional DNA sequences in this sample encode the identical CDR3. The V and J genes are TRBV9 and TRBJ2-7, with D perhaps matching TRBD2 (6 bases). V shed 2 bases and J shed 4 bases, with 13 bases lying between them. This CDR3 has 14 residues. The germline V gene encodes CDR1 SGDLS and CDR2 YYNGEE. The CDR3: CASSVGLGNYEQYF. DNA for the CDR3: TGTGCCAGCAGCGTGGGACTCGGAAATTACGAGCAGTACTTC. The complete variable domain, with remaining parts taken from reference TRBV9 and TRBJ2-7, reads DSGVTQTPKHLITATGQRVTLRCSPRSGDLSVYWYQQSLDQGLQFLIQYYNGEERAKGNILERFSAQQFPDLHSELNLSSLELGDSALYFCASSVGLGNYEQYFGPGTRLTVT.

The rearrangement joins TRBV7-3 to TRBJ2-1; 7 nucleotides line up with TRBD2. The CDR3 covers 13 residues. Germline V CDR1 and CDR2: SGHTA, FQGTGA. V was pared by 5 bases and J by 8 bases, with 6 bases of the junction left unmatched. The DNA of the CDR3 is TGTGCCAGCAGCACCGGGACTACTCATGAGCAGTTCTTC. This gives the protein CASSTGTTHEQFF.

The chain has TRBV4-2 and TRBJ2-7; the match to TRBD2 covers 9 bases. V was clipped by 0 bases and J by 4 bases; unmatched bases: 7. The CDR3 sequence is 16 residues long. Germline V CDR1 and CDR2: LGHNA, YNFKEQ. As DNA, the CDR3 is TGTGCCAGCAGCCAAGATTCTAGCGGGAACATTTACGAGCAGTACTTC. Translation gives CASSQDSSGNIYEQYF.

This clone has a handful of counts. V is TRBV28 and J is TRBJ2-7, with TRBD2 identical over 8 bases. CDR1 MDHEN and CDR2 SYDVKM come from the germline V gene. CDR3 length: 16 amino acids. Trimming removed 6 bases from V and 6 bases from J; junction bases left unmatched: 16. Here the CDR3 reads CASSLSPGAGVPEQYF. The CDR3 nucleotides read TGTGCCAGCAGCCTATCCCCCGGAGCGGGAGTCCCCGAGCAGTACTTC. Based on the CDR3 plus reference TRBV28 and TRBJ2-7, the full variable domain is DVKVTQSSRYLVKRTGEKVFLECVQDMDHENMFWYRQDPGLGLRLIYFSYDVKMKEKGDIPEGYSVSREKKERFSLILESASTNQTSMYLCASSLSPGAGVPEQYFGPGTRLTVT.

This clone was recorded a few times. The genes are TRBV7-2 and TRBJ2-1; D possibly corresponds to TRBD2 (5 bases). Trimming shortened V by 5 bases and J by 5 bases, and 22 bases separated the two germline ends. CDR1 is SGHTA, CDR2 FQGNSA, per germline. The CDR3 spans 17 residues. CDR3: CASSGGLFFRSNNEQFF. The CDR3, as DNA: TGTGCCAGCAGCGGCGGGCTATTTTTCCGCTCGAACAATGAGCAGTTCTTC.

V is TRBV6-4 and J is TRBJ2-3; D is unclear. The V gene lost 6 bases and the J gene lost 6 bases, with 13 bases spanning the gap. This CDR3 is 13 amino acids long. CDR1 and CDR2 from the germline V gene are MRHNA and SNTAGT. CDR3 protein: CASRPNFGDTQYF. DNA for the CDR3: TGTGCCAGCAGACCAAACTTCGGGGATACGCAGTATTTT.

This clone is a singleton in its sample. J is TRBJ2-3 and V is TRBV28, with 15 bases matching TRBD2. CDR1 is MDHEN, CDR2 SYDVKM, per germline. This CDR3 is 19 amino acids long. V was clipped by 5 bases and J by 2 bases; unmatched bases: 11. The CDR3 loop reads CASSRSGTSGRRITDTQYF. CDR3 nucleotides: TGTGCCAGCAGTCGCTCCGGGACTAGCGGGAGGAGGATCACAGATACGCAGTATTTT. Full variable domain (rest looked up from reference TRBV28 and TRBJ2-3): DVKVTQSSRYLVKRTGEKVFLECVQDMDHENMFWYRQDPGLGLRLIYFSYDVKMKEKGDIPEGYSVSREKKERFSLILESASTNQTSMYLCASSRSGTSGRRITDTQYFGPGTRLTVL.

Remarks on this clone: This sample also contains other DNA sequences that code for the same CDR3. The V call is TRBV18, the J call TRBJ2-1; 14 positions agree with TRBD2. Unmatched junction bases numbered 5, after V lost 3 bases and J lost 7 bases. Germline CDR1 is KGHSH and CDR2 is LQKENI. This CDR3 contains 16 residues. The CDR3 nucleotides are TGTGCCAGCTCACCGGGACTAGCGGGAGTTAGTAATGAGCAGTTCTTC. Translating gives CASSPGLAGVSNEQFF.

This rearrangement joins TRBV15 to TRBJ1-4; 7 positions agree with TRBD1. The CDR3 has 15 residues. CDR1 is LNHNV, CDR2 YYDKDF, per germline (reference sequence). With V trimmed by 1 base and J by 5 bases, 4 bases remained unmatched. Here the CDR3 DNA reads TGTGCCACCAGCAGAGCGGGACAGCGAAATGAAAAACTGTTTTTT. Amino acid sequence: CATSRAGQRNEKLFF.

This clone was counted once. V gene TRBV11-3 combines with J gene TRBJ1-1; D might be TRBD1 (5 bases). The germline CDR1 and CDR2 sequences are SGHNT and YENEEA. The V gene lost 3 bases and the J gene lost 8 bases, with 10 bases spanning the gap. The CDR3 length is 12 residues. The DNA for the CDR3 is TGTGCCAGCAGCTTTGGGACGTCCGAAGCTTTCTTT. It translates to CASSFGTSEAFF.

V and J are TRBV11-1 and TRBJ2-2, with D perhaps TRBD2 (6 bases). This CDR3 is built from 15 residues. V was shortened by 2 bases and J by 4 bases, with 11 bases between the two germline ends. The germline V gene has CDR1 SGHAT and CDR2 FQDESV (reference sequence). The CDR3 protein is CASSLLGEVTGELFF. The DNA of the CDR3 is TGTGCCAGCAGCTTACTCGGGGAGGTCACCGGGGAGCTGTTTTTT.

Note on this clone: The sample contains more than one DNA sequence encoding this CDR3. This chain connects TRBV5-1 to TRBJ2-3; no definite D call. This CDR3 region has 13 residues. The germline gives CDR1 SGHRS, CDR2 YFSETQ. The V and J ends lost 5 bases and 0 bases respectively, with 7 bases between them. The CDR3 DNA follows: TGCGCCAGCAGAAGAGCAAGCACAGATACGCAGTATTTT. Translated: CASRRASTDTQYF.

In the case of this clone: Within the sample, other DNA sequences also encode this same CDR3. V and J are TRBV20-1 and TRBJ1-1; D is uncertain. Germline V gene data show CDR1 as DFQATT and CDR2 as SNEGSKA (reference sequence). V gave up 3 bases and J gave up 5 bases, with 7 bases separating them. The CDR3 spans 11 residues. The CDR3 protein is CSASDRTEAFF. The CDR3 DNA is TGCAGTGCTAGTGATCGGACTGAAGCTTTCTTT.

The chain combines TRBV28 with TRBJ1-5; no reliable D call. From germline, CDR1 is MDHEN and CDR2 SYDVKM. The length of the CDR3 is 12 residues. V shed 5 bases and J shed 11 bases, with 13 bases lying between them. The CDR3 nucleotides read TGTGCCAGCAGTCCCCTCTTGGGGTCCCAGCATTTT. Protein: CASSPLLGSQHF. The complete variable domain, with remaining parts taken from reference TRBV28 and TRBJ1-5, reads DVKVTQSSRYLVKRTGEKVFLECVQDMDHENMFWYRQDPGLGLRLIYFSYDVKMKEKGDIPEGYSVSREKKERFSLILESASTNQTSMYLCASSPLLGSQHFGDGTRLSIL.

This sequence joins TRBV7-8 and TRBJ1-2; possibly TRBD1 for D (5 bases). Per the germline V gene, CDR1 is SGHVS and CDR2 is FQNEAQ. V lost 3 bases and J lost 1, with 6 bases in between. The CDR3 has 13 residues. The CDR3 bases are TGTGCCAGCAGCTTTAGGGGTAACTATGGCTACACCTTC. Its protein is CASSFRGNYGYTF.

On this clone: Other DNA sequences in the sample encode the same CDR3. V and J are TRBV7-8 and TRBJ1-4, with D tentatively TRBD1 (6 bases). The CDR3 spans 17 residues. Deletions cut 6 bases from V and 6 bases from J, with 23 bases between. Germline CDR1 SGHVS, CDR2 FQNEAQ. For the CDR3, the DNA is TGTGCCAGCAGTCCTTCGGGTGGAGGGGGGCTTGATGAAAAACTGTTTTTT. Translation: CASSPSGGGGLDEKLFF.